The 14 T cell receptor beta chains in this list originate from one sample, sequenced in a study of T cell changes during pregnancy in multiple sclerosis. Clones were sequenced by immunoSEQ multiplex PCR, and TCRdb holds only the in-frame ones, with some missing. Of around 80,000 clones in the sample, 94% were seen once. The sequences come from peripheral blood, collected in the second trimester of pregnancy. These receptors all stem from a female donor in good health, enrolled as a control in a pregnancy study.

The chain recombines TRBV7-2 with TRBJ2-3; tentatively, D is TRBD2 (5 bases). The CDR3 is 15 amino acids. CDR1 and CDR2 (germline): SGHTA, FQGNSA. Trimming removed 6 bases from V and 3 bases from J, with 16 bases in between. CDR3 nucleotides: TGTGCCAGCAGTTACGTGGGGAGCGGAACAGATACGCAGTATTTT. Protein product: CASSYVGSGTDTQYF. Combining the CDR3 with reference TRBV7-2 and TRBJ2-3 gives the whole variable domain GAGVSQSPSNKVTEKGKDVELRCDPISGHTALYWYRQSLGQGLEFLIYFQGNSAPDKSGLPSDRFSAERTGGSVSTLTIQRTQQEDSAVYLCASSYVGSGTDTQYFGPGTRLTVL.

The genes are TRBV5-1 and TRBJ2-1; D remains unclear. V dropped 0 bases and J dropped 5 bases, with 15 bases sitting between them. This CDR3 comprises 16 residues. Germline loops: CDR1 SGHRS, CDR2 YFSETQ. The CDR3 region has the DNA TGCGCCAGCAGCTTGGTACCCCACACCACCAACAATGAGCAGTTCTTC. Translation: CASSLVPHTTNNEQFF.

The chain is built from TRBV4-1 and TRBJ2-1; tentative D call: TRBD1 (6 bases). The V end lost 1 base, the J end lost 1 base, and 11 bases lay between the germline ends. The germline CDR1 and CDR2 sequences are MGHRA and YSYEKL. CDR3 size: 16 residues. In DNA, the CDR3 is TGCGCCAGCAGCCAAGTCCCAGGGGAGTCCTACAATGAGCAGTTCTTC. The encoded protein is CASSQVPGESYNEQFF.

The CDR3: CASSLGGGSSYNEQFF. For the CDR3, the DNA is TGCGCCAGCAGCTTGGGGGGAGGTTCGTCCTACAATGAGCAGTTCTTC. The V and J genes are TRBV5-1 and TRBJ2-1; tentative D call: TRBD2 (6 bases). Germline CDR1 and CDR2: SGHRS and YFSETQ. The CDR3 has 16 residues. Trimming stripped 0 bases from V and 1 base from J, with 11 bases between. Supplemented by reference TRBV5-1 and TRBJ2-1, the full variable domain reads KAGVTQTPRYLIKTRGQQVTLSCSPISGHRSVSWYQQTPGQGLQFLFEYFSETQRNKGNFPGRFSGRQFSNSRSEMNVSTLELGDSALYLCASSLGGGSSYNEQFFGPGTRLTVL.

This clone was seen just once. The CDR3 here is CASSYPSGSNEQYF. The CDR3 DNA reads TGTGCCAGCAGTTATCCTAGCGGGAGCAACGAGCAGTACTTC. The chain links TRBV6-6 to TRBJ2-7, with TRBD2 identical over 10 bases. CDR1 is MNHNY, CDR2 SVGAGI, per germline (reference sequence). With 3 bases clipped from V and 5 bases from J, the junction kept 4 bases outside the gene matches. There are 14 residues in the CDR3.

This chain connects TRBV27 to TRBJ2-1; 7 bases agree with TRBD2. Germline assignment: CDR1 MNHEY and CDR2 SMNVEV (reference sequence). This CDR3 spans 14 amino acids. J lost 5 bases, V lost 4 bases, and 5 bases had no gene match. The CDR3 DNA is TGTGCCAGCAGTTCGGGGGGTTCCCACAATGAGCAGTTCTTC. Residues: CASSSGGSHNEQFF.

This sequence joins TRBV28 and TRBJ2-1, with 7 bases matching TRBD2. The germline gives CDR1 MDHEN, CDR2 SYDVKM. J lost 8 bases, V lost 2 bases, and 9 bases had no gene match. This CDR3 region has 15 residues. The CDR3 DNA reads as TGTGCCAGCAGTTTACCCTGGACTAGTTACGATGAGCAGTTCTTC. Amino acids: CASSLPWTSYDEQFF.

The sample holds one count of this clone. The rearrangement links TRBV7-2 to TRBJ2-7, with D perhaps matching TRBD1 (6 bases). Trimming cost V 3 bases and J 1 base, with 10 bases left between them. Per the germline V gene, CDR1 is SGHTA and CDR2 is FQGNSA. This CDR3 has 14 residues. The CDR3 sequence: CASSFRDISYEQYF. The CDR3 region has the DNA TGTGCCAGCAGCTTCCGGGACATTTCCTACGAGCAGTACTTC.

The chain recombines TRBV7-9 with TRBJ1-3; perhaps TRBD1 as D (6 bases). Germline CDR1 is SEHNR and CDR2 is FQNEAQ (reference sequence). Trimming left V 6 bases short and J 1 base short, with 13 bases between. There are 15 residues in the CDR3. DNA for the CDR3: TGTGCCAGCAGTTATTCTCAGGGGTCTGGAAACACCATATATTTT. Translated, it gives CASSYSQGSGNTIYF.

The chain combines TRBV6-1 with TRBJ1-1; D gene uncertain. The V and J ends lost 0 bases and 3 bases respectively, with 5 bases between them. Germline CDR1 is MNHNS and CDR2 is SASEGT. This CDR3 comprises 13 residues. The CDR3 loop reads CASSEAGDTEAFF. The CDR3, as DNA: TGTGCCAGCAGTGAAGCAGGAGACACTGAAGCTTTCTTT.

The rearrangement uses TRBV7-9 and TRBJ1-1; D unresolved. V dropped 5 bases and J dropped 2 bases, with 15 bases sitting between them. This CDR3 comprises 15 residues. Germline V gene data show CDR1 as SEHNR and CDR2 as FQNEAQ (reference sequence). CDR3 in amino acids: CASSPGVTVNTEAFF. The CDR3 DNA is TGTGCCAGCAGCCCGGGAGTGACGGTAAACACTGAAGCTTTCTTT.

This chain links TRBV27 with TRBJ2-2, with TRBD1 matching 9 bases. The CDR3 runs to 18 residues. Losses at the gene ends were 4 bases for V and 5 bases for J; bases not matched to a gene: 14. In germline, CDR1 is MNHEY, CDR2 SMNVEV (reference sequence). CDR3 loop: CASSSRDRAVMRTGELFF. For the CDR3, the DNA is TGTGCCAGCAGTTCCCGGGACAGGGCGGTCATGAGGACCGGGGAGCTGTTTTTT.

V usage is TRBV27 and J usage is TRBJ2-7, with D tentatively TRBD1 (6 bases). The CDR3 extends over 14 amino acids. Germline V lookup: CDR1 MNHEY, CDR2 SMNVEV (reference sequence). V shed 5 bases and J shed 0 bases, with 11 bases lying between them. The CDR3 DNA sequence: TGTGCCAGCAGTGCAAGGGACATCTCCTACGAGCAGTACTTC. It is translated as CASSARDISYEQYF.

CDR3 sequence reads: CASGLADRVNEQFF. CDR3 nucleotides: TGTGCTAGTGGTTTGGCGGACAGGGTCAATGAGCAGTTCTTC. The genes are TRBV12-5 and TRBJ2-1; TRBD1 matches 8 bases. CDR3 length equals 14 residues. Germline V gives CDR1 LGHNT, CDR2 FRNRAP. Trimming took 1 base from V and 6 from J; bases not matched to a gene: 2. Together with reference TRBV12-5 and TRBJ2-1, the CDR3 gives the full variable domain: DARVTQTPRHKVTEMGQEVTMRCQPILGHNTVFWYRQTMMQGLELLAYFRNRAPLDDSGMPKDRFSAEMPDATLATLKIQPSEPRDSAVYFCASGLADRVNEQFFGPGTRLTVL.